This T cell receptor beta chain is drawn from a study of untreated major depressive disorder. Broader study findings: Depressed patients' CD4+ T cells carried increased TRBV05-01 (Vbeta 5.1) usage versus control CD4+ T cells.

This CDR3 spans 15 amino acids. V dropped 3 bases and J dropped 5; count of bases not matched to a gene: 7. Germline CDR1 is SGHTA and CDR2 is FQGTGA. Remarks on this clone: As yet, its antigen is unknown.

For sex, age, current smoking status and body mass index, every depressed patient had a pairwise-matched non-depressed control. Depression in patients ranged from moderate to severe. Typically approximately 95% of enriched cells were CD4+. Method: immunoSEQ multiplex PCR; TCRdb's copy keeps in-frame clones and lacks some. The repertoire holds approximately 24,000 clones, with 90% to 95% as singletons. Sequencing used CD4+ T cells from PBMCs. The chain joins TRBV7-3 to TRBJ2-1; 7 bases map to TRBD1. The receptor was derived from a woman younger than 45 with major depressive disorder. Here the CDR3 DNA reads TGTGCCAGCAGCTTGACAGGGAATAGCAACAATGAGCAGTTCTTC. This encodes CASSLTGNSNNEQFF.